This T cell receptor beta chain is drawn from a study of early T cells in non-severe SARS-CoV-2 infection. Germline-derived CDR1 and CDR2 are SGHTA and FQGNSA. Trimming removed 1 base at V and 1 base at J, with 8 bases between. The CDR3 has 14 residues. TCRdb recomputed calls from the 5' RACE reads with MiXCR, one row per CDR3 protein. The sample has 75,000 to 80,000 distinct CDR3 sequences, 15% to 17% seen once. The chain couples TRBV7-2 to TRBJ2-7, with a weak D call TRBD2 (6 bases). What was sequenced was whole blood. The source is an adult who was a healthcare worker with PCR-confirmed SARS-CoV-2 infection or an uninfected control (not recorded which). The CDR3 DNA reads as TGTGCCAGCAGCTTAGGCGGGGCTTCCTACGAGCAGTACTTC. It is translated as CASSLGGASYEQYF.